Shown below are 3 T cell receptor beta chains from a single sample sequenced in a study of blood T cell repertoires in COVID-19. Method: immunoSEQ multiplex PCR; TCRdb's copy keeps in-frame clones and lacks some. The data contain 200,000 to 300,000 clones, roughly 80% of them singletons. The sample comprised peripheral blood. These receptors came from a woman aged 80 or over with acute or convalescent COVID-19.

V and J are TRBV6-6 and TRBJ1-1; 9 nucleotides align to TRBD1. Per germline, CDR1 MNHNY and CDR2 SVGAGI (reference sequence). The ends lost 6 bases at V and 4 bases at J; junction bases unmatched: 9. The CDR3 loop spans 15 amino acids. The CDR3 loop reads CASRQGQGYGTEAFF. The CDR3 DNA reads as TGTGCCAGCAGACAGGGACAGGGTTACGGCACTGAAGCTTTCTTT.

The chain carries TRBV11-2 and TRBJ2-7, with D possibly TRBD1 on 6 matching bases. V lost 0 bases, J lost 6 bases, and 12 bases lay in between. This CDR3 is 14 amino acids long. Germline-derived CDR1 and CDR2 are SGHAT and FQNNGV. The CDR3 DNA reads TGTGCCAGCAGCTTAGACAGGGGACCCTCCGAGCAGTACTTC. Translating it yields CASSLDRGPSEQYF.

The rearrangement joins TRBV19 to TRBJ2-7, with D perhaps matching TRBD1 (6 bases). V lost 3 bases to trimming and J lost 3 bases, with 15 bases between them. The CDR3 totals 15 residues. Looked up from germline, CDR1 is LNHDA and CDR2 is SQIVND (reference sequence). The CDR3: CASSISAGQIYEQYF. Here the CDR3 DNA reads TGTGCCAGTAGTATCAGTGCCGGACAGATCTACGAGCAGTACTTC.